This TCR beta chain stems from a study of graft-versus-host responses after intestinal transplantation (dated by TCRdb to the early 2020s). Regarding the study in general: The transplants that recipients received were multivisceral, liver-intestinal, or isolated intestinal. Anti-thymocyte globulin induction was given to all recipients, followed by maintenance tacrolimus and steroids for 3 to 4 years. After intestinal transplantation, graft-versus-host and host-versus-graft alloreactive T cell clones were followed in the graft, circulation and bone marrow using bulk TCR-beta CDR3 sequencing. Alloreactive clones were identified by sequencing pre-transplant mixed lymphocyte reaction products and comparing these products with unstimulated pre-transplant donor and recipient T cells. The cohort enrolled fewer than 25 intestinal transplant recipients including one retransplant, and a few patients lacking pretransplant specimens were excluded. A peak of at least 4% donor T cells among recipient peripheral blood mononuclear cells was the definition used for donor T cell macrochimerism. Instead of going to the commercial service, samples from a few later patients were sequenced in-house on an Illumina MiSeq and processed with MiXCR. Overall results and qualifications from the work: GvH clones were detected in recipient bone marrow, and some appeared earlier in ileal mucosa or blood, consistent with an intestinal mucosal origin. The relatively low number and heterogeneity of intestinal transplant patients limited the conclusions. Early after transplant, peak levels of circulating GvH clones were associated with declines in HvG clones. Patients with donor T cell macrochimerism had high GvH to HvG T cell clonal ratios in their allografts.

In the first month after transplant, blood samples were collected up to 4 times, and after that at least monthly when available. As regards this clone: This clone's antigen is unknown. No base-level quality is on record; no much larger clone is a single base apart.

Preparation of the library involved the immunoSEQ multiplex PCR assay. For most patients, high-throughput TCR-beta CDR3 sequencing of genomic DNA was performed by Adaptive Biotechnologies. The authors' analysis ran thus. Adaptive's ImmunoSEQ software was the source of the TCR sequencing data for about 20 patients, while three other patients were processed with MiXCR and VDJtools. CDR3 nucleotide sequences shared by donor and recipient were removed because the origin of these sequences could not be assigned. To count as alloreactive, a clone needed at least 2-fold expansion over unstimulated cells and a minimum CFSE-low frequency of 0.002% (template counts) or 0.001% (read counts). A clone was considered mappable if detected in the sequenced pre-transplant spleen, lymph node, or MLR CFSE-low populations of the donor or recipient. The cumulative frequency of alloreactive clones was calculated as a percentage of all sequences, weighted by copy number. As stored in TCRdb, this immuneACCESS dataset retains in-frame rearrangements with V and J assigned. A fraction of the clones does not appear; measured against another copy, unresolved V genes explain less than half of the discrepancy, and the remainder lacks a known reason. V and J calls plus clone size are reproduced from that table; the DNA served to infer D and trimming. For this sample the table gives tens of thousands of clones, of which around 90% were detected only once. Roughly 2.5% of the sample goes to the ten largest clones.

In the germline V gene, CDR1 corresponds to LGHNT and CDR2 to FRNRAP. The junction shows trimming of 3 bases on V and 4 bases on J, plus 12 bases between the germline ends. The CDR3 contains 14 residues, cysteine and phenylalanine counted. The DNA shown is the 42-base CDR3, in frame from base 1. The receptor's source is a human patient who received an intestinal transplant, so some T cells may come from the graft donor. The sequence joins TRBV12-5 to TRBJ1-2, with the D gene not confidently named. The material sequenced was PBMCs, taken about 330 days after intestinal transplant. The CDR3 loop reads CASGFPGRGYGYTF. The bases read TGTGCTAGTGGTTTTCCAGGCCGGGGCTATGGCTACACCTTC.